This passage covers 26 T cell receptor beta chains from one sample sequenced in a study of spatial heterogeneity in lung cancer. These receptors lack a known antigen. Time point described: sample taken at primary tumor resection. Broader study findings: Counts that tracked tumor mutation counts were those of expanded intratumoral alpha and beta TCRs.

TCRdb passed the 5' RACE reads through MiXCR, listing each CDR3 protein once. The sample includes 5,000 to 6,500 distinct CDR3 sequences, about 7% of them seen just once. The sequences come from lung tumor tissue, collected at surgery. Source of these receptors: a female donor with early-stage non-small cell lung cancer.

This clonotype has a count of ten or more. Being off target in a library aimed at alpha chains, this beta chain has a size of little meaning. The chain recombines TRBV5-1 with TRBJ1-1, with a weak D call TRBD1 (5 bases). Germline V gene lookup returns CDR1 SGHRS and CDR2 YFSETQ. Trimming removed 4 bases from V and 5 bases from J, with 15 bases in between. The CDR3 consists of 14 residues. In DNA, the CDR3 is TGCGCCAGCAGCCCCGAGGGGCGGAAAACTGAAGCTTTCTTT. Protein sequence: CASSPEGRKTEAFF.

This clonotype was detected a few times. This beta chain is off target for a library built for alpha chains, so its abundance means little. This chain joins TRBV9 and TRBJ1-1, with TRBD1 identical over 8 bases. Germline assignment: CDR1 SGDLS and CDR2 YYNGEE. V lost 1 base to trimming and J lost 2 bases; unmatched junction nucleotides: 13. The CDR3 extends over 18 amino acids. CDR3 region: CASSVKATPDRVNTEAFF. CDR3 nucleotides: TGTGCCAGCAGCGTAAAAGCCACTCCGGACAGGGTCAACACTGAAGCTTTCTTT.

This clonotype came up many times. The library was designed around alpha chains, so this beta chain is a stray read whose abundance carries little weight. The genes are TRBV28 and TRBJ1-1; D perhaps matches TRBD1 (5 bases). The CDR3 has 14 residues. Germline V CDR1 and CDR2: MDHEN, SYDVKM. Deletions cut 5 bases from V and 7 bases from J, with 17 bases between. CDR3 coding DNA: TGTGCCAGCAGTCATCGGGACCGAACTTTTGAAGCTTTCTTT. Amino acid sequence: CASSHRDRTFEAFF.

This clonotype was observed a handful of times. In a library made to pick up alpha chains, this beta chain is a stray read with a size that means little. This rearrangement joins TRBV11-2 to TRBJ1-4; maybe TRBD1 (5 bases). The V gene lost 3 bases and the J gene lost 10 bases, with 12 bases spanning the gap. Germline V lookup: CDR1 SGHAT, CDR2 FQNNGV. This CDR3 contains 13 residues. CDR3 region: CASSLSDTGKLFF. Here the CDR3 DNA reads TGTGCCAGCAGCTTGTCGGACACCGGAAAACTGTTTTTT.

The table lists this clonotype with many counts. As an off-target read in a library built for alpha chains, this beta chain has a frequency of little significance. The V call is TRBV12-3 or TRBV12-4, the J call TRBJ1-6; D unresolved. Trimming took off 7 bases at V and 5 bases at J, with 12 bases between the two ends. The CDR3 contains 14 residues. CDR3 nucleotide sequence: TGTGCCAGCACCCTTGGGCAAAATAATTCACCCCTCCACTTT. Translating gives CASTLGQNNSPLHF.

This clonotype was observed at least ten times. This beta chain is off target for a library built for alpha chains, so its abundance means little. The rearrangement uses TRBV7-2 and TRBJ2-1, with 12 bases identical to TRBD2. The CDR3 runs 14 residues. Germline values: CDR1 SGHTA, CDR2 FQGNSA. J was trimmed by 7 bases and V by 8 bases; bases with no gene match: 6. The CDR3 DNA is TGTGCCAGCCTCCAGACTAGCGGGAGAAATGAGCAGTTCTTC. Protein product: CASLQTSGRNEQFF.

Judged by abundance, this clonotype is medium-sized. Since the library was made to target alpha chains, this beta chain is a stray read and its abundance is not meaningful. CDR3 in amino acids: CASSLDGPYGYTF. DNA of the CDR3: TGCGCCAGCAGCTTGGATGGCCCTTATGGCTACACCTTC. V gene TRBV5-1 combines with J gene TRBJ1-2; no clear D. Germline V CDR1 and CDR2: SGHRS, YFSETQ. V was clipped by 0 bases and J by 5 bases, with 8 bases between them. This CDR3 region has 13 residues.

Within the sample, this clonotype is large. This beta chain was picked up by a library intended for alpha chains and is off target, so its count carries little meaning. CDR3 DNA: TGTGCCATCAGTGAGTCGATGGCGGGAGAAAGGTACAATGAGCAGTTCTTC. This codes for CAISESMAGERYNEQFF. V is TRBV10-3 and J is TRBJ2-1; 7 bases align to TRBD2. CDR3 size: 17 residues. Trimming took 0 bases from V and 4 from J; bases not matched to a gene: 9. Germline V CDR1 and CDR2: ENHRY, SYGVKD.

This clonotype came up a few times. This beta chain slipped into a library made for alpha chains as a stray read, so its size is not meaningful. The CDR3: CSARSPRFSYEQYV. Written as DNA, the CDR3 is TGCAGTGCTAGGTCCCCTCGGTTCTCCTACGAGCAGTACGTC. The chain employs TRBV20-1 and TRBJ2-7; D gene ambiguous. CDR1 and CDR2 from the germline V gene are DFQATT and SNEGSKA (reference sequence). V was pared by 3 bases and J by 0 bases, with 12 bases between. The CDR3 has 14 amino acids.

This clonotype is termed medium-sized (0.01 to 0.1%). Since it is a stray read in a library aimed at alpha chains, this beta chain has a size that is not meaningful. V usage is TRBV10-1 and J usage is TRBJ2-7; D tentatively fits TRBD1 or TRBD2 (6 bases each). V was shortened by 3 bases and J by 5 bases, with 17 bases between the two germline ends. The CDR3 covers 15 residues. CDR1 and CDR2 from the germline V gene are WNHNN and SYGVQD (reference sequence). The CDR3 nucleotides read TGCGCCAGCAGTGATATAGGGGGACTGGAGGACGAGCAGTACTTC. Its translation is CASSDIGGLEDEQYF.

The table lists this clonotype with many counts. This beta chain is a stray read from a library made for alpha chains; its abundance is not meaningful. This chain connects TRBV13 to TRBJ2-3; TRBD2 is a possible D gene (5 bases). V shed 7 bases and J shed 6 bases, with 17 bases lying between them. CDR1 is PRHDT, CDR2 FYEKMQ, per germline (reference sequence). This CDR3 has 14 amino acids. This chain's CDR3 is CASKDRGSTDTQYF. The CDR3 bases are TGTGCCAGCAAAGATCGAGGGAGTACTGATACGCAGTATTTT.

As concerns this clonotype: Relative to the germline gene, one junction end is altered; a read error may explain this. Within a library made for alpha chains, this beta chain is off target, and its count is uninformative. The rearrangement uses TRBV16 and TRBJ1-3; 7 bases agree with TRBD1. Germline loops: CDR1 KGHSY, CDR2 FQNENV. This CDR3 region has 16 residues. CDR3 nucleotides: TGTGGCAGCAGCCGCTCGGGACAGATCTCTGGAAACACCATATATTTT. Its protein product is CGSSRSGQISGNTIYF.

Many counts were recorded for this clonotype. This beta chain turned up in a library designed for alpha chains; as an off-target read, its abundance says little. The chain is built from TRBV12-3 or TRBV12-4 and TRBJ2-1; 9 positions agree with TRBD2. Trimming cost V 3 bases and J 3 bases; bases outside gene matches: 6. The CDR3 sequence is 16 residues long. CDR3 bases: TGTGCCAGCAGTTTTGGGCTAGCGGGATACTACAATGAGCAGTTCTTC. This gives the protein CASSFGLAGYYNEQFF.

By share, this clonotype counts as medium-sized (0.01 to 0.1%). In a library made to pick up alpha chains, this beta chain is a stray read with a size that means little. This sequence joins TRBV13 and TRBJ1-1, with a tentative D call TRBD1 (5 bases). Germline-derived CDR1 and CDR2 are PRHDT and FYEKMQ (reference sequence). CDR3 size: 14 residues. V gave up 5 bases and J gave up 3 bases, with 13 bases separating them. The CDR3 loop reads CASSTWGVDTEAFF. The CDR3 coding sequence is TGTGCCAGCAGCACGTGGGGGGTGGACACTGAAGCTTTCTTT. Filled out from reference TRBV13 and TRBJ1-1, the complete variable domain reads AAGVIQSPRHLIKEKRETATLKCYPIPRHDTVYWYQQGPGQDPQFLISFYEKMQSDKGSIPDRFSAQQFSDYHSELNMSSLELGDSALYFCASSTWGVDTEAFFGQGTRLTVV.

In its sample, this clonotype was seen many times. This beta chain slipped into a library made for alpha chains as a stray read, so its size is not meaningful. The genes are TRBV6-2 or TRBV6-3 and TRBJ2-2; 13 bases line up with TRBD2. The CDR3 runs to 18 residues. The germline V gene has CDR1 MNHEY and CDR2 SVGEGT. Trimming at V came to 6 bases and at J to 0 bases, leaving 7 bases not matched to a gene. CDR3 amino acids: CASSRGLAGYANTGELFF. Here the CDR3 DNA reads TGTGCCAGCAGCAGGGGACTAGCGGGGTACGCGAACACCGGGGAGCTGTTTTTT.

This clonotype occurred many times. As an off-target read in a library built for alpha chains, this beta chain has a frequency of little significance. The genes are TRBV10-3 and TRBJ2-2; 8 bases agree with TRBD1. The CDR3 totals 15 residues. The germline V gene encodes CDR1 ENHRY and CDR2 SYGVKD. With 8 bases clipped from V and 0 bases from J, the junction kept 5 bases outside the gene matches. As DNA, the CDR3 is TGTGCCATCGGGGGACAGGCCACGAACACCGGGGAGCTGTTTTTT. It translates to CAIGGQATNTGELFF.

This clonotype qualifies as large. This beta chain is a stray sequence in a library constructed for alpha chains; its clone size is not meaningful. The rearrangement uses TRBV2 and TRBJ2-7, with 10 bases identical to TRBD1. V lost 5 bases to trimming and J lost 5 bases; unmatched junction nucleotides: 9. The CDR3 has 15 residues. Germline V CDR1 and CDR2: SNHLY, FYNNEI. CDR3 loop: CASSYSGTGAHEQYF. CDR3 bases: TGTGCCAGCAGTTACTCCGGGACAGGGGCGCACGAGCAGTACTTC.

Comment on this clonotype: Because the library targeted alpha chains, this beta chain is an off-target read whose size means little. The gene calls are TRBV6-1 and TRBJ1-1, with D possibly matching TRBD1 (6 bases). V was shortened by 4 bases and J by 6 bases, with 9 bases between the two germline ends. This CDR3 contains 12 residues. Germline V gene data show CDR1 as MNHNS and CDR2 as SASEGT. Here the CDR3 reads CASSGDTPEAFF. In DNA form, the CDR3 reads TGTGCCAGCAGTGGGGACACCCCTGAAGCTTTCTTT.

This clonotype is judged medium-sized. Because this beta chain is a stray read in a library intended to capture alpha chains, its abundance should not be given much weight. The chain couples TRBV5-1 to TRBJ2-5; no firm D call. The CDR3 runs to 15 residues. Germline V gene data show CDR1 as SGHRS and CDR2 as YFSETQ. Trimming cost V 1 base and J 2 bases, with 12 bases left between them. Here the CDR3 DNA reads TGCGCCAGCAGCTTGTTCGGGCCAGATCAAGAGACCCAGTACTTC. It is translated as CASSLFGPDQETQYF.

This clonotype was detected ten times or more. This beta chain is an off-target read within a library intended for alpha chains, so its frequency means little. The chain employs TRBV28 and TRBJ2-4; no definite D call. Trimming shortened V by 4 bases and J by 6 bases, and 16 bases separated the two germline ends. CDR3 length: 15 amino acids. Germline loops: CDR1 MDHEN, CDR2 SYDVKM. CDR3 region: CASSSNLVLGNIQYF. CDR3 in DNA: TGTGCCAGCAGTTCGAACCTTGTCCTGGGAAACATTCAGTACTTC.

Ten or more counts support this clonotype. A library prepared for alpha chains yielded this beta chain as an off-target read; its size is of little meaning. The chain couples TRBV11-2 to TRBJ2-2; TRBD2 agrees at 9 bases. Germline CDR1 SGHAT, CDR2 FQNNGV. The CDR3 sequence is 18 residues long. Unmatched junction bases numbered 11, after V lost 2 bases and J lost 4 bases. This chain's CDR3 is CASSLWSAGGPGTGELFF. The CDR3 DNA sequence: TGTGCCAGCAGCTTATGGTCCGCGGGAGGGCCGGGCACCGGGGAGCTGTTTTTT.

This clonotype was seen many times. Since the library was made to target alpha chains, this beta chain is a stray read and its abundance is not meaningful. The CDR3 loop reads CASSPTGKQETQYF. The CDR3 DNA follows: TGTGCCAGCAGCCCCACCGGGAAACAAGAGACCCAGTACTTC. The chain links TRBV6-6 to TRBJ2-5; weak D call: TRBD2 (5 bases). Trimming shortened V by 6 bases and J by 2 bases, and 13 bases separated the two germline ends. Germline CDR1 is MNHNY and CDR2 is SVGAGI (reference sequence). The CDR3 loop spans 14 amino acids.

This clonotype was seen repeatedly, ten times or more. This beta chain is a stray sequence in a library constructed for alpha chains; its clone size is not meaningful. J is TRBJ2-1 and V is TRBV27, with D perhaps TRBD1 (7 bases). V was shortened by 5 bases and J by 7 bases, with 18 bases between the two germline ends. From germline, CDR1 is MNHEY and CDR2 SMNVEV (reference sequence). The length of the CDR3 is 15 residues. CDR3 bases: TGTGCCAGCAGTATAAACAGGGGACGGGGGAATGAGCAGTTCTTC. It translates to CASSINRGRGNEQFF.

By sample share, this clonotype is medium-sized. The library was built for alpha chains, so this beta chain is an off-target read and its size means little. This chain links TRBV5-1 with TRBJ2-1; D is unresolved. This CDR3 spans 14 amino acids. V lost 4 bases to trimming and J lost 7 bases, with 15 bases between them. Germline V gene sequence: CDR1 SGHRS, CDR2 YFSETQ. CDR3 DNA sequence: TGCGCCAGCAGCACCCAGGCATTTGATAATGAGCAGTTCTTC. Its translation: CASSTQAFDNEQFF.

As concerns this clonotype: This beta chain is a stray sequence in a library constructed for alpha chains; its clone size is not meaningful. The gene calls are TRBV29-1 and TRBJ2-6; 9 bases align to TRBD1. The germline gives CDR1 SQVTM, CDR2 ANQGSEA. The CDR3 spans 17 residues. V lost 7 bases to trimming and J lost 4 bases; unmatched junction nucleotides: 14. The CDR3 reads CSGTPGQGGSGANVLTF. The CDR3 region has the DNA TGCAGCGGAACCCCGGGACAGGGAGGCTCGGGGGCCAACGTCCTGACTTTC.

A remark on this clonotype: At one of its ends the junction is not consistent with the germline gene, which may arise from a read error. Found in a library prepared for alpha chains, this beta chain is an off-target read, and its abundance has little meaning. This chain uses TRBV7-8 with TRBJ2-3, with TRBD2 matching 8 bases. CDR3 size: 15 residues. Germline CDR1 reads SGHVS; CDR2 reads FQNEAQ. CDR3 residues: CASRLGGGTTDTQYF. Here the CDR3 DNA reads TGTGCCAGCCGCTTGGGCGGGGGGACCACAGATACGCAGTATTTT.